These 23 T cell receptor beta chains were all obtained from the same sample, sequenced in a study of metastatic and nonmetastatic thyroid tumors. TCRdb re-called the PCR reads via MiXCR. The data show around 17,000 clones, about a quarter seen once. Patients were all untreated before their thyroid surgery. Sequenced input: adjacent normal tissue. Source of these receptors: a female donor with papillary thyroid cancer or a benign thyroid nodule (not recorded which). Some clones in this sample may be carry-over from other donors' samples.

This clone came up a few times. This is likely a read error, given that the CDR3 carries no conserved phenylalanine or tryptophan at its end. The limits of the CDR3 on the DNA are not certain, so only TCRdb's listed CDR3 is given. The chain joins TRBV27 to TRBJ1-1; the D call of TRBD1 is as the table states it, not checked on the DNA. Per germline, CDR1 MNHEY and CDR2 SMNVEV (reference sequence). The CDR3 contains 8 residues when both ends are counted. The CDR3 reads CASSGIPG.

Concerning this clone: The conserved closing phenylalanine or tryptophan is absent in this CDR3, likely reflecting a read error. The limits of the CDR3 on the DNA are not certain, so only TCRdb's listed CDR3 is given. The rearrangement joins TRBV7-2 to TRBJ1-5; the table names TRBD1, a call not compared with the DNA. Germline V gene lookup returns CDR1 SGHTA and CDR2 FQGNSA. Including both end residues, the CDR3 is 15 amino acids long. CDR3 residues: CASSQFGGCNQPQLC.

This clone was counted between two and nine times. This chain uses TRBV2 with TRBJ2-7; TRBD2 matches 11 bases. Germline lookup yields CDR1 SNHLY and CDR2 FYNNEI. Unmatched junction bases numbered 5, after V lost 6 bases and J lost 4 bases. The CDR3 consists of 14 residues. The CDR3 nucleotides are TGTGCCAGCAGACGGGGACTAGCGGAATACGAGCAGTACTTC. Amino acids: CASRRGLAEYEQYF.

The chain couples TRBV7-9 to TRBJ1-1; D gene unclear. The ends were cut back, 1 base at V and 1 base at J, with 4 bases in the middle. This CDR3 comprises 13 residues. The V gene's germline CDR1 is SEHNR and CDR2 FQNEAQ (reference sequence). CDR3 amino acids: CASSLEQNTEAFF. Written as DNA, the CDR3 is TGTGCCAGCAGCTTAGAACAGAACACTGAAGCTTTCTTT. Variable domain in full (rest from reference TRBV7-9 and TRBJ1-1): DTGVSQNPRHKITKRGQNVTFRCDPISEHNRLYWYRQTLGQGPEFLTYFQNEAQLEKSRLLSDRFSAERPKGSFSTLEIQRTEQGDSAMYLCASSLEQNTEAFFGQGTRLTVV.

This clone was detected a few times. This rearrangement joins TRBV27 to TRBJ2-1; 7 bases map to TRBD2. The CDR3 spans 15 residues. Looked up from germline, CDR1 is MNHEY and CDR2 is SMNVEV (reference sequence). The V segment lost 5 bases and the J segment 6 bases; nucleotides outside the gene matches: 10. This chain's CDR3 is CASSLTSMIRNEQFF. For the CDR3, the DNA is TGTGCCAGCAGTCTGACTAGCATGATTCGCAATGAGCAGTTCTTC.

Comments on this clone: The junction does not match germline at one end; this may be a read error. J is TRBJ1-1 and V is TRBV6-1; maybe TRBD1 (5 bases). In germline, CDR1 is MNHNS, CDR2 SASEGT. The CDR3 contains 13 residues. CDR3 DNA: TGTGCCAGCAGCGTTCAGGAGGACACTGAAGCTTCCTTT. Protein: CASSVQEDTEASF.

CDR3 coding DNA: TGTGCCAGCAGCTTGGCCGGAAGCGGGAGGGCCTACGGCGAGCAGTACTTC. Encoded protein: CASSLAGSGRAYGEQYF. V and J are TRBV5-6 and TRBJ2-7; 10 nucleotides match TRBD2. Germline-derived CDR1 and CDR2 are SGHDT and YYEEEE. The CDR3 spans 17 residues. V was clipped by 0 bases and J by 6 bases; unmatched bases: 12.

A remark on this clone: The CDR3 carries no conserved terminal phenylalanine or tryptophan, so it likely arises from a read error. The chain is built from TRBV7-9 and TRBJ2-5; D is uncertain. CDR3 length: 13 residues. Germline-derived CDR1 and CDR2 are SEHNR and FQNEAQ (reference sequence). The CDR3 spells CAISLAGWETQYL. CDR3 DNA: TGTGCCATCAGCTTAGCAGGCTGGGAGACCCAGTACCTC.

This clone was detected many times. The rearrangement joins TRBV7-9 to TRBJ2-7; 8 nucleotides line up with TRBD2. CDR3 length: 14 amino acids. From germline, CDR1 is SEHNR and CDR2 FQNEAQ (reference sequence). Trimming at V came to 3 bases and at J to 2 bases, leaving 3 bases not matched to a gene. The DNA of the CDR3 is TGTGCCAGCAGCTTCGGGACTAGTCCCTACGAGCAGTACTTC. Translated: CASSFGTSPYEQYF.

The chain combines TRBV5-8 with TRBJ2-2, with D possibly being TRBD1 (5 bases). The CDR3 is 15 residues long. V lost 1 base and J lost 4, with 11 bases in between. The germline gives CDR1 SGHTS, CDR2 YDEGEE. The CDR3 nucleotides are TGTGCCAGCAGCTTGTCGTCCAGGGCCACCGGGGAGCTGTTTTTT. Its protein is CASSLSSRATGELFF. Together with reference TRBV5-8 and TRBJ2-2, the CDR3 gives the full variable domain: EAGVTQSPTHLIKTRGQQATLRCSPISGHTSVYWYQQALGLGLQFLLWYDEGEERNRGNFPPRFSGRQFPNYSSELNVNALELEDSALYLCASSLSSRATGELFFGEGSRLTVL.

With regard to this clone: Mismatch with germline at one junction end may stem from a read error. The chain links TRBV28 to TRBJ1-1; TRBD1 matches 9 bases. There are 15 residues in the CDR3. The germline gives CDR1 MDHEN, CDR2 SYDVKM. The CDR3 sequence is CASRRRQGVATESFF. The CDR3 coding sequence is TGTGCCAGCAGACGAAGACAGGGGGTCGCCACTGAATCTTTCTTT.

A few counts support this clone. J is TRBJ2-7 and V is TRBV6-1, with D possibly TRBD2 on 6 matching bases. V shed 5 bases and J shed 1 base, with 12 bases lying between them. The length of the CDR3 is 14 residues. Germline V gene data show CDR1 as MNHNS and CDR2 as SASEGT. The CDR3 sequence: CASSNTGGSYEQYF. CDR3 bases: TGTGCCAGCAGTAACACTGGGGGGTCCTACGAGCAGTACTTC.

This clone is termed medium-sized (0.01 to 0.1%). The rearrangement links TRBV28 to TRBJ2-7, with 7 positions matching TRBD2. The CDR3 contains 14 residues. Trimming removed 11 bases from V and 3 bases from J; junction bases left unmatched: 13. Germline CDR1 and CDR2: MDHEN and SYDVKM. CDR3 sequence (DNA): TGTGCCCACAAACCAGCGGGGTTACTCTACGAGCAGTACTTC. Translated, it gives CAHKPAGLLYEQYF.

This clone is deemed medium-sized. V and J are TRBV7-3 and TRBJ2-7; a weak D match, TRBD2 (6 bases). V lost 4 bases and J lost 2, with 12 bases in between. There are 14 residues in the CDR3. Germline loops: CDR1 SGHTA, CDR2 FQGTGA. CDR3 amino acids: CASSSGTQPYEQYF. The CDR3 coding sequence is TGTGCCAGCAGCTCCGGGACTCAGCCCTACGAGCAGTACTTC.

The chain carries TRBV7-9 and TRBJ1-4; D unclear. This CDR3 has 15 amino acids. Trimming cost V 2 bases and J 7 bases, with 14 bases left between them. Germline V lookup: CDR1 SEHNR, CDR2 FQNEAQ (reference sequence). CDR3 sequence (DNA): TGTGCCAGCAGCTTACGAGAGGGATCCTTTGAAAAACTGTTTTTT. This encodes CASSLREGSFEKLFF. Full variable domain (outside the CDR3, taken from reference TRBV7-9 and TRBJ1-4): DTGVSQNPRHKITKRGQNVTFRCDPISEHNRLYWYRQTLGQGPEFLTYFQNEAQLEKSRLLSDRFSAERPKGSFSTLEIQRTEQGDSAMYLCASSLREGSFEKLFFGSGTQLSVL.

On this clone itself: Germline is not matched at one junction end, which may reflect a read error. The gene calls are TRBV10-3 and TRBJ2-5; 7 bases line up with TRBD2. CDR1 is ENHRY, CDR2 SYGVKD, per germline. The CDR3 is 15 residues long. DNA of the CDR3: TGTGCCACCAGTGAGTCGAGGGGCGGGAGTGAGACCCAGTACTTC. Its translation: CATSESRGGSETQYF.

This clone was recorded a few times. CDR3 DNA: TGTGCCAGCAGATCCTCGGGGCAGGGGGGAGGCTACACCTTC. Amino acids: CASRSSGQGGGYTF. The gene calls are TRBV6-1 and TRBJ1-2; TRBD1 agrees at 7 bases. The CDR3 totals 14 residues. CDR1 is MNHNS, CDR2 SASEGT, per germline. With 6 bases clipped from V and 8 bases from J, the junction kept 12 bases outside the gene matches.

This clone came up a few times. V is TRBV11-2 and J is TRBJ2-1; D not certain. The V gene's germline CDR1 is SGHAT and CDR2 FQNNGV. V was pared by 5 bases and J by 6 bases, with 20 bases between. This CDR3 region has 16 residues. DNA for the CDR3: TGTGCCAGCAGCCACCGGGCTCCCACTGGGGTCAATGAGCAGTTCTTC. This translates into CASSHRAPTGVNEQFF. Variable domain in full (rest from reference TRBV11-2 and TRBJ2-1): EAGVAQSPRYKIIEKRQSVAFWCNPISGHATLYWYQQILGQGPKLLIQFQNNGVVDDSQLPKDRFSAERLKGVDSTLKIQPAKLEDSAVYLCASSHRAPTGVNEQFFGPGTRLTVL.

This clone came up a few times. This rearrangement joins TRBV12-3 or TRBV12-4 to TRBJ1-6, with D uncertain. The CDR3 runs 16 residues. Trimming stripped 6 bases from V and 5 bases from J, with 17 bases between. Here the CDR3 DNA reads TGTGCCAGCAGCCCCTTTGGAACGCAAGATAATTCACCCCTCCACTTT. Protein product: CASSPFGTQDNSPLHF.

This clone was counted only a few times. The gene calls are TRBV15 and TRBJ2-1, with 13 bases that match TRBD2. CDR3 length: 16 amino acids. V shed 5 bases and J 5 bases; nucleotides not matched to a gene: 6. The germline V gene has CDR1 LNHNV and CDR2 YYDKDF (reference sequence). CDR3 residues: CATSSGLAGDDNEQFF. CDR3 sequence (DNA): TGTGCCACCAGCTCAGGACTAGCGGGAGACGACAATGAGCAGTTCTTC.

CDR3 DNA sequence: TGCAGTGCTAGAGCGCTGGTGAATCAGCCCCAGCATTTT. It codes for CSARALVNQPQHF. The V call is TRBV20-1, the J call TRBJ1-5; the D is unclear. This CDR3 spans 13 amino acids. Germline CDR1 reads DFQATT; CDR2 reads SNEGSKA (reference sequence). Trimming pared 1 base from V and 4 bases from J, leaving 8 bases between.

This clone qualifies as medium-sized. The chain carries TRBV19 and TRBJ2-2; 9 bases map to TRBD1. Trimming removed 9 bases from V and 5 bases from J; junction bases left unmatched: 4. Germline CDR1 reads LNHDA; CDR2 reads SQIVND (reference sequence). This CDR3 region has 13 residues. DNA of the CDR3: TGTGCCAGCGCCGGGACAGGGACCGGGGAGCTGTTTTTT. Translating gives CASAGTGTGELFF. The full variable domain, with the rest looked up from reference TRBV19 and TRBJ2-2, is DGGITQSPKYLFRKEGQNVTLSCEQNLNHDAMYWYRQDPGQGLRLIYYSQIVNDFQKGDIAEGYSVSREKKESFPLTVTSAQKNPTAFYLCASAGTGTGELFFGEGSRLTVL.

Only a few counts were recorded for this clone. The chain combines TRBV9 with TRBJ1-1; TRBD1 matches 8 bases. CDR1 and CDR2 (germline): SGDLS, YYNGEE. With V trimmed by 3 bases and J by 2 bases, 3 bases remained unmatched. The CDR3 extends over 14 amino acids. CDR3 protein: CASSAGQGNTEAFF. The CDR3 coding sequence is TGTGCCAGCAGCGCCGGACAGGGAAACACTGAAGCTTTCTTT.